This T cell receptor beta chain was sequenced during a study of cytomegalovirus exposure and HLA in healthy donors. Looking at the study overall: Genotyping of under 500 donors showed that approximately 83% belonged to the Caucasian-associated ancestry cluster.

The PCR contained 60 Vbeta and 13 Jbeta primers. Sequenced by immunoSEQ multiplex PCR; TCRdb stores in-frame clones only, minus some. The sample records fewer than 250,000 clones, around 78% being singletons. On this clone itself: What it binds is unknown.

Study-wide results and limits: The records held CMV serostatus as the only immune exposure information. A list of roughly 160 TCR beta chains associated with cytomegalovirus was given.

CDR1 is LGHNT, CDR2 FRNRAP, per germline. Trimming took 5 bases from V and 2 from J; bases not matched to a gene: 7. The CDR3 runs 16 residues. The V call is TRBV12-5, the J call TRBJ1-4, with TRBD1 matching 8 bases. Sequencing was carried out using PBMCs. The receptor comes from a young woman in good health and CMV-seropositive. The CDR3 DNA is TGTGCTAGTGGTCATGGACAGGGTCTCACTAATGAAAAACTGTTTTTT. Its protein product is CASGHGQGLTNEKLFF.